These 27 T cell receptor beta chains were sequenced from one sample in a study of T cell changes during pregnancy in multiple sclerosis. TCRdb's table, derived via immunoSEQ multiplex PCR, lists solely in-frame clones and lacks some. The table lists tens of thousands of clones, nearly 95% of them singletons. Sequencing was performed on peripheral blood, taken after pregnancy. These receptors originate from a female donor with multiple sclerosis, enrolled in a pregnancy study.

Here the CDR3 DNA reads TGTGCCAGTAGTATTCAATCGGGGTCCTTCTACGAGCAGTACTTC. The encoded protein is CASSIQSGSFYEQYF. The rearrangement joins TRBV19 to TRBJ2-7; D may be TRBD2 (5 bases). The CDR3 spans 15 residues. Per germline, CDR1 LNHDA and CDR2 SQIVND (reference sequence). V gave up 3 bases and J gave up 3 bases, with 15 bases separating them.

The chain joins TRBV30 to TRBJ1-4; 9 nucleotides match TRBD1. Germline V gene sequence: CDR1 GTSNPN, CDR2 SVGIG (reference sequence). The ends lost 1 base at V and 7 bases at J; junction bases unmatched: 13. The CDR3 length is 17 residues. The CDR3: CAWSDFLVGQGGEKLFF. For the CDR3, the DNA is TGTGCCTGGAGTGATTTCCTAGTGGGACAGGGCGGTGAAAAACTGTTTTTT.

V is TRBV20-1 and J is TRBJ1-1, with D perhaps matching TRBD1 (6 bases). With 4 bases removed from V and 7 bases from J, the gap between germline ends came to 10 bases. The germline CDR1 and CDR2 sequences are DFQATT and SNEGSKA (reference sequence). The CDR3 runs to 11 residues. Written as DNA, the CDR3 is TGCAGTGCTATGGGGGCAGTTGAAGCTTTCTTT. It translates to CSAMGAVEAFF.

This clone was counted a single time. The chain joins TRBV7-3 to TRBJ2-1; tentatively, D is TRBD2 (6 bases). The V end lost 5 bases, the J end lost 6 bases, and 17 bases lay between the germline ends. The CDR3 contains 15 residues. CDR1 SGHTA and CDR2 FQGTGA come from the germline V gene. The CDR3 loop reads CASSPHPTSPNEQFF. The CDR3 DNA reads as TGTGCCAGCAGCCCCCATCCAACTAGCCCCAATGAGCAGTTCTTC.

V gene TRBV7-9 combines with J gene TRBJ1-5, with TRBD1 matching 7 bases. This CDR3 has 15 amino acids. Looked up from germline, CDR1 is SEHNR and CDR2 is FQNEAQ (reference sequence). V lost 5 bases to trimming and J lost 3 bases; unmatched junction nucleotides: 7. The CDR3 here is CASSLGQANNQPQHF. In DNA, the CDR3 is TGTGCCAGCAGCCTAGGACAGGCTAACAATCAGCCCCAGCATTTT.

The chain is built from TRBV30 and TRBJ1-6; the match to TRBD1 covers 8 bases. V was pared by 6 bases and J by 7 bases, with 5 bases of the junction left unmatched. There are 13 residues in the CDR3. Germline CDR1 reads GTSNPN; CDR2 reads SVGIG (reference sequence). Written as DNA, the CDR3 is TGTGCCTGCTTGGGACAGGCAAATTCACCCCTCCACTTT. As protein: CACLGQANSPLHF.

This clone rates as medium-sized. The V gene is TRBV5-6, the J gene TRBJ1-1; D is unresolved. The germline gives CDR1 SGHDT, CDR2 YYEEEE. The CDR3 spans 13 residues. Trimming cost V 4 bases and J 7 bases, with 14 bases left between them. The CDR3 loop is CASSPLGRDEAFF. The CDR3, as DNA: TGTGCCAGCAGCCCACTCGGGAGGGATGAAGCTTTCTTT.

This chain connects TRBV11-2 to TRBJ1-1, with 9 bases lining up with TRBD1. This CDR3 region has 15 residues. J was trimmed by 7 bases and V by 5 bases; bases with no gene match: 11. The V gene's germline CDR1 is SGHAT and CDR2 FQNNGV. CDR3 amino acids: CASSSSRGDRVEAFF. DNA for the CDR3: TGTGCCAGCAGCAGCTCGAGGGGGGACAGGGTTGAAGCTTTCTTT.

The rearrangement uses TRBV7-9 and TRBJ1-1; TRBD1 matches 7 bases. V lost 3 bases to trimming and J lost 5 bases; unmatched junction nucleotides: 6. Germline CDR1 reads SEHNR; CDR2 reads FQNEAQ (reference sequence). The CDR3 has 14 residues. The CDR3 nucleotides read TGTGCCAGCAGCTTGAGGACAGGTGGGACTGAAGCTTTCTTT. The encoded protein is CASSLRTGGTEAFF.

The sample holds one count of this clone. The V gene is TRBV7-3, the J gene TRBJ1-2; 8 nucleotides align to TRBD1. Germline loops: CDR1 SGHTA, CDR2 FQGTGA. This CDR3 contains 15 residues. The junction had 7 bases not matched to a gene; V was cut back by 4 bases and J by 3 bases. Here the CDR3 reads CASSSSGTGDYGYTF. The CDR3 DNA is TGTGCCAGCAGCTCTTCCGGGACAGGCGACTATGGCTACACCTTC.

The chain employs TRBV4-1 and TRBJ2-7, with D possibly matching TRBD1 (5 bases). V was cut by 1 base and J by 5 bases, with 12 bases left in between. Germline CDR1 reads MGHRA; CDR2 reads YSYEKL. The CDR3 totals 14 residues. CDR3 protein: CASSQGGQGDEQYF. The CDR3 bases are TGCGCCAGCAGCCAAGGTGGGCAGGGCGACGAGCAGTACTTC.

This chain joins TRBV19 and TRBJ2-3; 9 bases are a match to TRBD2. The CDR3 consists of 16 residues. Germline trimming cut 3 bases from V and 1 base from J; bases unmatched to any gene: 5. The germline gives CDR1 LNHDA, CDR2 SQIVND (reference sequence). CDR3 DNA: TGTGCCAGTAGTATGAGAGCGGGGGGAGGCACAGATACGCAGTATTTT. Translation: CASSMRAGGGTDTQYF.

The chain joins TRBV7-3 to TRBJ2-6; TRBD1 matches at 10 bases. The CDR3 runs 16 residues. Losses at the gene ends were 2 bases for V and 4 bases for J; bases not matched to a gene: 2. Looked up from germline, CDR1 is SGHTA and CDR2 is FQGTGA. The CDR3 reads CASSLGQGDGANVLTF. The DNA for the CDR3 is TGTGCCAGCAGCTTAGGACAGGGGGACGGGGCCAACGTCCTGACTTTC.

This clone was observed once. The chain combines TRBV11-2 with TRBJ2-1, with no clear D. CDR1 is SGHAT, CDR2 FQNNGV, per germline. Trimming shortened V by 0 bases and J by 12 bases, and 12 bases separated the two germline ends. This CDR3 contains 13 residues. CDR3 sequence (DNA): TGTGCCAGCAGCTTAGATCGGGTCAGACTGCAGTTCTTC. Its translation: CASSLDRVRLQFF.

This chain links TRBV27 with TRBJ2-7, with TRBD1 matching over 7 bases. Germline V lookup: CDR1 MNHEY, CDR2 SMNVEV (reference sequence). There are 15 residues in the CDR3. The trim removed 1 base at V and 2 bases at J, leaving 5 bases unmatched. CDR3 amino acids: CASSLLGQQTYEQYF. CDR3 in DNA: TGTGCCAGCAGTTTATTGGGACAGCAAACCTACGAGCAGTACTTC.

The rearrangement links TRBV19 to TRBJ2-1, with D perhaps matching TRBD2 (6 bases). The CDR3 consists of 14 residues. Germline CDR1 is LNHDA and CDR2 is SQIVND (reference sequence). The germline V and J ends were trimmed by 8 bases and 4 bases, with 15 bases remaining between them. The CDR3 protein is CASRDLGGYNEQFF. CDR3 DNA: TGTGCCAGTCGAGACCTTGGGGGGTACAATGAGCAGTTCTTC.

This clone was counted once. The CDR3 bases are TGTGCCAGCAGTGACACCGGGACAGGGGGCCATGGCTACACCTTC. Its translation is CASSDTGTGGHGYTF. The J gene is TRBJ1-2, the V gene TRBV6-4; 12 nucleotides align to TRBD1. V was clipped by 2 bases and J by 6 bases; unmatched bases: 4. Germline CDR1 MRHNA, CDR2 SNTAGT. CDR3 size: 15 residues.

Only one count was recorded for this clone. The J gene is TRBJ2-7, the V gene TRBV11-1; perhaps TRBD2 as D (6 bases). Trimming removed 1 base from V and 4 bases from J, with 20 bases in between. The CDR3 is made up of 17 amino acids. The germline gives CDR1 SGHAT, CDR2 FQDESV (reference sequence). The CDR3, as DNA: TGTGCCAGCAGCTTAGGAGGGCAGGGACTCGTTGCATACGAGCAGTACTTC. Amino acid sequence: CASSLGGQGLVAYEQYF. The full variable domain, in which reference TRBV11-1 and TRBJ2-7 provide the parts outside the CDR3, is EAEVAQSPRYKITEKSQAVAFWCDPISGHATLYWYRQILGQGPELLVQFQDESVVDDSQLPKDRFSAERLKGVDSTLKIQPAELGDSAMYLCASSLGGQGLVAYEQYFGPGTRLTVT.

The V gene is TRBV25-1, the J gene TRBJ2-4, with 8 bases aligning to TRBD1. Germline CDR1 reads MGHDK; CDR2 reads SYGVNS. The CDR3 sequence is 17 residues long. After removal of 1 base from V and 1 base from J, the junction contained 6 bases not matched to a gene. This CDR3 is CASSEFARGHAKNIQYF. In nucleotides, the CDR3 is TGTGCCAGCAGTGAATTTGCCAGGGGGCATGCCAAAAACATTCAGTACTTC.

V gene TRBV18 combines with J gene TRBJ1-4, with D unclear. The germline V gene encodes CDR1 KGHSH and CDR2 LQKENI. Trimming stripped 2 bases from V and 3 bases from J, with 7 bases between. CDR3 length equals 14 residues. As DNA, the CDR3 is TGTGCCAGCTCACCAGGCCAACCTAATGAAAAACTGTTTTTT. As protein: CASSPGQPNEKLFF.

The chain links TRBV6-5 to TRBJ2-7; 7 bases agree with TRBD2. Trimming removed 6 bases from V and 1 base from J; junction bases left unmatched: 6. Germline CDR1 is MNHEY and CDR2 is SVGAGI. The CDR3 spans 14 residues. CDR3 nucleotide sequence: TGTGCCAGCAGCCGGCCGGGGGGATCCTACGAGCAGTACTTC. Its protein product is CASSRPGGSYEQYF.

In this sample, this clone turned up once. This chain uses TRBV7-2 with TRBJ2-1; maybe TRBD2 (5 bases). This CDR3 has 13 amino acids. The germline V and J ends were trimmed by 5 bases and 0 bases, with 5 bases remaining between them. Per germline, CDR1 SGHTA and CDR2 FQGNSA. The CDR3 reads CASSTSSYNEQFF. In nucleotides, the CDR3 is TGTGCCAGCAGCACTAGCTCCTACAATGAGCAGTTCTTC.

The chain has TRBV6-5 and TRBJ1-2, with 7 nucleotides matching TRBD1. The germline V gene has CDR1 MNHEY and CDR2 SVGAGI. The CDR3 sequence is 11 residues long. The junction had 3 bases not matched to a gene; V was cut back by 10 bases and J by 4 bases. CDR3 DNA: TGTGCCACCCGACAGGGCTATGGCTACACCTTC. It specifies CATRQGYGYTF.

As to this clone: The same CDR3 can be traced to other DNA sequences in this sample. The V gene is TRBV6-1, the J gene TRBJ1-1; D remains ambiguous. CDR1 and CDR2 (germline): MNHNS, SASEGT. The CDR3 extends over 13 amino acids. V lost 2 bases to trimming and J lost 1 base, with 5 bases between them. The CDR3 DNA reads as TGTGCCAGCAGTGAAACAGAGAACACTGAAGCTTTCTTT. It is translated as CASSETENTEAFF.

V usage is TRBV7-2 and J usage is TRBJ1-1, with 8 nucleotides matching TRBD1. The ends lost 2 bases at V and 2 bases at J; junction bases unmatched: 4. Per germline, CDR1 SGHTA and CDR2 FQGNSA. The CDR3 runs to 15 residues. In nucleotides, the CDR3 is TGTGCCAGCAGCTTAAACCAGGGGGCCAACACTGAAGCTTTCTTT. Encoded protein: CASSLNQGANTEAFF.

The chain has TRBV6-5 and TRBJ2-1; a possible D gene is TRBD2 (5 bases). Germline V gene data show CDR1 as MNHEY and CDR2 as SVGAGI. V dropped 2 bases and J dropped 6 bases, with 11 bases sitting between them. This CDR3 has 14 amino acids. The CDR3 loop reads CASSYAASSNEQFF. The CDR3 region has the DNA TGTGCCAGCAGTTACGCTGCTAGCAGCAATGAGCAGTTCTTC.

This chain uses TRBV5-1 with TRBJ2-5; the D gene is possibly TRBD1 (5 bases). The J call may be in error: the DNA end matches TRBJ2-7 better. Germline V gene lookup returns CDR1 SGHRS and CDR2 YFSETQ. The CDR3 consists of 13 residues. The CDR3 loop is CASSLEGVYEQYF. The CDR3 DNA follows: TGCGCCAGCAGCTTGGAAGGGGTGTACGAGCAGTACTTC.